Each of the 2 T cell receptor beta chains below was sequenced from the same sample in a study of cytomegalovirus exposure and HLA in healthy donors. 13 Jbeta primers and 60 Vbeta primers were used for the PCR. Repertoires were generated with immunoSEQ multiplex PCR, while TCRdb's copy carries only in-frame clones and drops some. The sample records 100,000 or so clones, over 70% being singletons. The sequenced material came from PBMCs. These receptors all stem from a man aged 30 to 45 in good health and CMV-seronegative.

CDR3 bases: TGCGCCAGCAGCCAGGGCGGGGGGGCAGACGAGCAGTACTTC. Residues: CASSQGGGADEQYF. J is TRBJ2-7 and V is TRBV4-3, with 9 positions matching TRBD2. The CDR3 loop spans 14 amino acids. Germline CDR1 reads LGHNA; CDR2 reads YSLEER. V lost 3 bases and J lost 5; bases outside the gene matches: 5.

This clone was counted once. Other DNA sequences in the same sample also yield this CDR3. V is TRBV6-5 and J is TRBJ2-7, with D perhaps matching TRBD2 (6 bases). The CDR3 consists of 15 residues. Germline CDR1 and CDR2: MNHEY and SVGAGI. V lost 5 bases, J lost 0 bases, and 14 bases lay in between. For the CDR3, the DNA is TGTGCCAGCAGTCCCAGTTTAGCGGCCTCCTACGAGCAGTACTTC. This encodes CASSPSLAASYEQYF.